The TCR beta chain under discussion was sequenced for a study of T cell responses to AZD1222 COVID-19 vaccine. Study-level findings and limits: Every sample of the repertoires postdated the peak T cell response. Spike was spanned by vaccine-associated CD4 TCRs, with dominance at 160-218 and 743-854.

Only in-frame clones appear in the TCRdb table, and some are missing; sequencing was by immunoSEQ multiplex PCR. The profile shows 190,000 or so clones, 80% to 95% of them singletons. For this clone: What it binds is not known.

The V end was cut by 3 bases, the J end by 6 bases, with 14 bases between. The CDR3 spans 14 residues. Germline CDR1 is SGHDN and CDR2 is FVKESK. The receptor was derived from an adult who received the AZD1222 COVID-19 vaccine. The chain carries TRBV14 and TRBJ1-1; possibly TRBD1 for D (5 bases). Here the sequenced sample was peripheral blood, taken 28 days after the second AZD1222 dose. The DNA for the CDR3 is TGTGCCAGCAGCCATAGAGACAGAGGGGCTGAAGCTTTCTTT. Its translation is CASSHRDRGAEAFF.